Below are 27 T cell receptor beta chains sequenced from a single sample in a study of cytomegalovirus exposure and HLA in healthy donors. PCR involved 60 Vbeta and 13 Jbeta primers. TCRdb's table, derived via immunoSEQ multiplex PCR, lists solely in-frame clones and lacks some. Of some 200,000 clones in the sample, approximately 79% were seen once. Sequenced input: PBMCs. These receptors were taken from a girl between 2 and 10 years old in good health and CMV-seronegative.

V usage is TRBV5-5 and J usage is TRBJ2-7, with TRBD1 as a possible D gene (6 bases). The CDR3 runs to 16 residues. V lost 4 bases to trimming and J lost 2 bases, with 19 bases between them. From germline, CDR1 is SGHKS and CDR2 YYEKEE (reference sequence). The DNA of the CDR3 is TGTGCCAGCAGCGGATTGCCGGACAGTGGGACCTACGAGCAGTACTTC. This sequence encodes CASSGLPDSGTYEQYF.

The chain couples TRBV5-1 to TRBJ1-1, with TRBD1 as a possible D gene (6 bases). V lost 0 bases and J 4 bases, leaving 10 bases between the germline ends. Germline lookup yields CDR1 SGHRS and CDR2 YFSETQ. The CDR3 length is 14 residues. The CDR3, as DNA: TGCGCCAGCAGCTTGGAAGCAGGGGTCACTGAAGCTTTCTTT. Residues: CASSLEAGVTEAFF.

The V and J genes are TRBV18 and TRBJ2-7; TRBD1 agrees at 8 bases. V lost 4 bases and J lost 2; bases outside the gene matches: 1. The CDR3 runs 13 residues. Germline values: CDR1 KGHSH, CDR2 LQKENI. The CDR3 is CASSRDRTYEQYF. The CDR3 nucleotides are TGTGCCAGCTCACGGGACAGGACCTACGAGCAGTACTTC.

As for this clone: The same CDR3 arises from other DNA sequences in this sample as well. V is TRBV6-5 and J is TRBJ2-7; 7 bases match TRBD1. Unmatched junction bases numbered 4, after V lost 5 bases and J lost 3 bases. The germline gives CDR1 MNHEY, CDR2 SVGAGI. The CDR3 contains 13 residues. The CDR3 region has the DNA TGTGCCAGCAGTGGCAGACAGGGCTACGAGCAGTACTTC. It is translated as CASSGRQGYEQYF.

This chain joins TRBV19 and TRBJ2-1; TRBD2 is a possible D gene (5 bases). The CDR3 runs to 12 residues. V was shortened by 9 bases and J by 4 bases, with 10 bases between the two germline ends. CDR1 and CDR2 from the germline V gene are LNHDA and SQIVND (reference sequence). Here the CDR3 reads CASSSGYNEQFF. The CDR3 DNA reads TGTGCCAGCAGTTCGGGGTACAATGAGCAGTTCTTC.

V usage is TRBV5-1 and J usage is TRBJ2-5, with 8 bases fitting TRBD1. This CDR3 comprises 14 residues. Germline V gene sequence: CDR1 SGHRS, CDR2 YFSETQ. V was pared by 4 bases and J by 5 bases, with 7 bases of the junction left unmatched. CDR3 amino acids: CASSAAGGWETQYF. The CDR3 coding sequence is TGCGCCAGCAGCGCCGCAGGGGGCTGGGAGACCCAGTACTTC.

This clone was detected once. This CDR3 is CASKWQSSGNTIYF. The CDR3 nucleotides read TGTGCCAGCAAGTGGCAAAGCTCTGGAAACACCATATATTTT. The V and J genes are TRBV27 and TRBJ1-3; D not resolved. This CDR3 region has 14 residues. Trimming shortened V by 7 bases and J by 0 bases, and 10 bases separated the two germline ends. Germline lookup yields CDR1 MNHEY and CDR2 SMNVEV (reference sequence).

V gene TRBV18 combines with J gene TRBJ2-1; TRBD1 agrees at 7 bases. V was pared by 0 bases and J by 8 bases, with 4 bases of the junction left unmatched. The CDR3 runs to 14 residues. Germline V gene lookup returns CDR1 KGHSH and CDR2 LQKENI. The chain's CDR3 is CASSPPGQNDEQFF. CDR3 bases: TGTGCCAGCTCACCACCGGGACAGAACGATGAGCAGTTCTTC. The entire variable domain, with the rest obtained from reference TRBV18 and TRBJ2-1, is as follows: NAGVMQNPRHLVRRRGQEARLRCSPMKGHSHVYWYRQLPEEGLKFMVYLQKENIIDESGMPKERFSAEFPKEGPSILRIQQVVRGDSAAYFCASSPPGQNDEQFFGPGTRLTVL.

The rearrangement links TRBV30 to TRBJ2-7; 7 bases are shared with TRBD2. Germline V lookup: CDR1 GTSNPN, CDR2 SVGIG (reference sequence). This CDR3 comprises 13 residues. V trimming: 3 bases; J trimming: 1 base; junction bases outside the gene matches: 3. This CDR3 reads CAWSGLGSYEQYF. The DNA of the CDR3 is TGTGCCTGGAGCGGACTAGGTTCCTACGAGCAGTACTTC.

The chain is built from TRBV19 and TRBJ1-5; unclear D gene. Trimming left V 7 bases short and J 0 bases short, with 13 bases between. This CDR3 has 15 residues. The germline CDR1 and CDR2 sequences are LNHDA and SQIVND (reference sequence). CDR3 DNA sequence: TGTGCCAGTAATGCTCGGGGTTTTAGCAATCAGCCCCAGCATTTT. Translation: CASNARGFSNQPQHF. Looking up the rest from reference TRBV19 and TRBJ1-5 gives the full variable domain: DGGITQSPKYLFRKEGQNVTLSCEQNLNHDAMYWYRQDPGQGLRLIYYSQIVNDFQKGDIAEGYSVSREKKESFPLTVTSAQKNPTAFYLCASNARGFSNQPQHFGDGTRLSIL.

V is TRBV5-1 and J is TRBJ2-5; D is unresolved. Per germline, CDR1 SGHRS and CDR2 YFSETQ. Trimming took off 4 bases at V and 5 bases at J, with 15 bases between the two ends. This CDR3 contains 14 residues. This chain's CDR3 is CASSGPLPSETQYF. CDR3 DNA sequence: TGCGCCAGCAGCGGCCCGTTACCCTCGGAGACCCAGTACTTC.

This clone appeared a few times. The rearrangement links TRBV7-9 to TRBJ2-3; 8 nucleotides line up with TRBD1. Trimming removed 1 base from V and 3 bases from J; junction bases left unmatched: 12. There are 18 residues in the CDR3. CDR1 SEHNR and CDR2 FQNEAQ come from the germline V gene (reference sequence). The CDR3 loop reads CASSLDWGQVRRTDTQYF. CDR3 sequence (DNA): TGTGCCAGCAGCTTAGATTGGGGACAGGTGAGGAGGACAGATACGCAGTATTTT.

CDR3 amino acids: CASSDRVGTGAYGYTF. The CDR3 bases are TGTGCCAGCAGTGACCGAGTGGGGACAGGGGCCTATGGCTACACCTTC. The rearrangement links TRBV6-1 to TRBJ1-2; 10 nucleotides match TRBD1. The J segment lost 4 bases and the V segment lost 3 bases, leaving 8 bases of the junction unmatched. The CDR3 runs to 16 residues. Germline CDR1 reads MNHNS; CDR2 reads SASEGT.

The CDR3 bases are TGCGCCAGCAGCCGGGACAGCCGGAAAGAGACCCAGTACTTC. As protein: CASSRDSRKETQYF. The V gene is TRBV5-1, the J gene TRBJ2-5, with 7 nucleotides matching TRBD1. The CDR3 length is 14 residues. Germline CDR1 reads SGHRS; CDR2 reads YFSETQ. The trim removed 4 bases at V and 3 bases at J, leaving 6 bases unmatched.

V and J are TRBV10-3 and TRBJ1-1; possibly TRBD1 for D (5 bases). CDR3 length: 14 residues. V was cut by 8 bases and J by 3 bases, with 16 bases left in between. Germline V gene data show CDR1 as ENHRY and CDR2 as SYGVKD. Written as DNA, the CDR3 is TGTGCCATCCGGGGAGGCGACAGATACACTGAAGCTTTCTTT. This codes for CAIRGGDRYTEAFF.

The J gene is TRBJ2-1, the V gene TRBV5-1; 10 bases map to TRBD1. Germline V gene data show CDR1 as SGHRS and CDR2 as YFSETQ. V lost 4 bases and J lost 2; bases outside the gene matches: 6. The CDR3 is made up of 16 amino acids. CDR3 sequence reads: CASSGQTGGAYNEQFF. The DNA for the CDR3 is TGCGCCAGCAGCGGCCAGACAGGGGGCGCCTACAATGAGCAGTTCTTC.

This clone was picked up one time. The chain couples TRBV6-5 to TRBJ1-2; TRBD1 agrees at 7 bases. V shed 4 bases and J 8 bases; nucleotides not matched to a gene: 10. This CDR3 is built from 14 residues. Germline V gene lookup returns CDR1 MNHEY and CDR2 SVGAGI. CDR3 sequence: CASSSRGDSGGYTF. The CDR3 nucleotides read TGTGCCAGCAGTTCCAGGGGGGACTCGGGGGGCTACACCTTC.

The genes are TRBV14 and TRBJ1-1; TRBD1 aligns across 11 bases. The CDR3 is made up of 13 amino acids. The germline V gene encodes CDR1 SGHDN and CDR2 FVKESK. The J segment lost 8 bases and the V segment lost 6 bases, leaving 5 bases of the junction unmatched. CDR3 sequence: CASRRTGGTEAFF. CDR3 DNA sequence: TGTGCCAGCAGGCGGACAGGGGGCACCGAAGCTTTCTTT. The full variable domain, rest sourced from reference TRBV14 and TRBJ1-1, is EAGVTQFPSHSVIEKGQTVTLRCDPISGHDNLYWYRRVMGKEIKFLLHFVKESKQDESGMPNNRFLAERTGGTYSTLKVQPAELEDSGVYFCASRRTGGTEAFFGQGTRLTVV.

This chain connects TRBV23-1 to TRBJ1-2; 7 bases align to TRBD1. TRBV23-1 is classed as an ORF, of uncertain function. This CDR3 spans 12 amino acids. With V trimmed by 8 bases and J by 8 bases, 8 bases remained unmatched. The CDR3 nucleotides are TGCGCCAGCGGACAGGACGTCGGGGGCTACACCTTC. It codes for CASGQDVGGYTF.

This chain connects TRBV29-1 to TRBJ2-7, with D perhaps matching TRBD1 (5 bases). Germline V gives CDR1 SQVTM, CDR2 ANQGSEA. The length of the CDR3 is 13 residues. V lost 5 bases and J lost 4, with 15 bases in between. DNA of the CDR3: TGCAGCGTTATCTCAGGGTTAGTGTACGAGCAGTACTTC. Its translation: CSVISGLVYEQYF.

The chain has TRBV29-1 and TRBJ2-7; the match to TRBD2 covers 8 bases. Losses at the gene ends were 6 bases for V and 2 bases for J; bases not matched to a gene: 9. The CDR3 totals 14 residues. From germline, CDR1 is SQVTM and CDR2 ANQGSEA. CDR3 in amino acids: CSVRSREGPYEQYF. The CDR3 DNA follows: TGCAGCGTCCGATCTCGGGAGGGCCCCTACGAGCAGTACTTC.

V gene TRBV6-5 combines with J gene TRBJ2-7, with a tentative D call TRBD1 (5 bases). V was cut by 0 bases and J by 3 bases, with 9 bases left in between. Germline loops: CDR1 MNHEY, CDR2 SVGAGI. The CDR3 covers 14 residues. For the CDR3, the DNA is TGTGCCAGCAGTTACTCGGCAGGGAACTACGAGCAGTACTTC. Protein sequence: CASSYSAGNYEQYF.

This clone was observed a single time. The junction departs from the called germline gene at one end, perhaps through a read error. The rearrangement joins TRBV6-5 to TRBJ1-2, with 8 bases fitting TRBD1. The CDR3 runs 14 residues. Germline assignment: CDR1 MNHEY and CDR2 SVGAGI. Here the CDR3 DNA reads TGTGCCAGCAGTTTGGGGACAGGCAACTATGGCTACACATTC. Translated: CASSLGTGNYGYTF.

The rearrangement joins TRBV2 to TRBJ2-7, with D tentatively TRBD2 (6 bases). Germline V CDR1 and CDR2: SNHLY, FYNNEI. The CDR3 covers 15 residues. V lost 4 bases, J lost 4 bases, and 17 bases lay in between. CDR3 in DNA: TGTGCCAGCAGTGCGAATAGCGGAGTCCCATACGAGCAGTACTTC. Encoded protein: CASSANSGVPYEQYF.

The genes are TRBV19 and TRBJ1-5, with a tentative D call TRBD1 (5 bases). Germline CDR1 reads LNHDA; CDR2 reads SQIVND (reference sequence). The CDR3 length is 13 residues. Trimming took 11 bases from V and 3 from J, leaving 14 bases between them. Written as DNA, the CDR3 is TGTGCCGCCAGGGCAGACCCCAATCAGCCCCAGCATTTT. Amino acid sequence: CAARADPNQPQHF.

The J gene is TRBJ1-2, the V gene TRBV5-6; 8 nucleotides match TRBD1. CDR1 is SGHDT and CDR2 is YYEEEE in the germline V gene. With V trimmed by 4 bases and J by 3 bases, 17 bases remained unmatched. This CDR3 contains 18 residues. CDR3 protein: CASSPNWTGPSAYYGYTF. The CDR3, as DNA: TGTGCCAGCAGCCCCAATTGGACAGGGCCTTCGGCTTACTATGGCTACACCTTC.

The V and J genes are TRBV10-1 and TRBJ2-7; unclear D gene. Trimming shortened V by 1 base and J by 2 bases, and 9 bases separated the two germline ends. The germline V gene has CDR1 WNHNN and CDR2 SYGVQD (reference sequence). This CDR3 contains 14 residues. Written as DNA, the CDR3 is TGCGCCAGCAGTGAGTTCGCGCCTCCCTACGAGCAGTACTTC. Translation gives CASSEFAPPYEQYF.